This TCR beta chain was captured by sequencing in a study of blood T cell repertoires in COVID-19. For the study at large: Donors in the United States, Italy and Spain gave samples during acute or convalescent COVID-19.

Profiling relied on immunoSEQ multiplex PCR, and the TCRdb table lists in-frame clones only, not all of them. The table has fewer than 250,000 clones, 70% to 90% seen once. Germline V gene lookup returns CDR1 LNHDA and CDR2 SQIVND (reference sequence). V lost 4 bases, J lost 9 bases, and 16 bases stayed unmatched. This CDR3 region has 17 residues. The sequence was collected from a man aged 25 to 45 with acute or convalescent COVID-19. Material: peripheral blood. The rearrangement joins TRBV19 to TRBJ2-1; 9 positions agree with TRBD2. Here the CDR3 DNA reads TGTGCCAGTAGTAATCTAGCGGGACGATCCAAAAGAGGTGAGCAGTTCTTC. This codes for CASSNLAGRSKRGEQFF.